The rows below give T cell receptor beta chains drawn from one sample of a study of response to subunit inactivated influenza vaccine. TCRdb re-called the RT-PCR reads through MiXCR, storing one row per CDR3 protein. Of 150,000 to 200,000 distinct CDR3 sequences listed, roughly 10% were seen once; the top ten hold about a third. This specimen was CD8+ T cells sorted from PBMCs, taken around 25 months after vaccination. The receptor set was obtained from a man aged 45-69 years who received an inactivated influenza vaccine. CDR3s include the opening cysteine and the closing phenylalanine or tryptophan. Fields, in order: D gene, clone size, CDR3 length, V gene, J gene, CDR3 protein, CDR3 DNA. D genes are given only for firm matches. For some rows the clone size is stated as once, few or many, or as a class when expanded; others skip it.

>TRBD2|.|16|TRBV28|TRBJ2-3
CASSLGLAGITDTQYF
TGTGCCAGCAGTTTAGGGCTAGCGGGGATAACAGATACGCAGTATTTT
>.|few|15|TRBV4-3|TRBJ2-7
CASSQGASLAYEQYF
TGCGCCAGCAGCCAAGGTGCCAGTCTGGCCTACGAGCAGTACTTC
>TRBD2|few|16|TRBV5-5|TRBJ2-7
CASSIGTSGGRHEQYF
TGTGCCAGCAGCATAGGGACTAGCGGGGGGAGGCACGAGCAGTACTTC
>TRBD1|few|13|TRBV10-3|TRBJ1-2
CAITTGGSVGYTF
TGTGCCATCACGACAGGGGGTTCCGTCGGCTACACCTTC
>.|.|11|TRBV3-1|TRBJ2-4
CASSLGNIQYF
TGTGCCAGCAGCCTCGGGAACATTCAGTACTTC
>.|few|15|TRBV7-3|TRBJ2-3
CASSSNPSYIDTQYF
TGTGCCAGCAGCTCCAACCCTAGCTACATAGATACGCAGTATTTT
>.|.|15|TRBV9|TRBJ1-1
CASSVEGRGIDEAFF
TGTGCCAGCAGCGTAGAGGGCAGGGGAATAGACGAAGCTTTCTTT
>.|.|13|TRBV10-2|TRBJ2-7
CASSGREDGEQYF
TGCGCCAGCAGTGGAAGGGAGGATGGCGAGCAGTACTTC
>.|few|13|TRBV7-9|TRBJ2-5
CASSLGIQETQYF
TGTGCCAGCAGCTTAGGCATCCAAGAGACCCAGTACTTC
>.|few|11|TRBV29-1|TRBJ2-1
CSGEFYNEQFF
TGCAGCGGAGAATTCTACAATGAGCAGTTCTTC
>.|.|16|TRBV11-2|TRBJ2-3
CASSSGAGYSTDTQYF
TGTGCCAGCAGCTCCGGAGCGGGTTATAGCACAGATACGCAGTATTTT
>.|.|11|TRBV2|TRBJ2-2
CASSVPGELFF
TGTGCCAGCAGTGTACCCGGGGAGCTGTTTTTT
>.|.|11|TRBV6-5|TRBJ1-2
CASSFGDGYTF
TGTGCCAGCAGTTTCGGGGACGGCTACACCTTC
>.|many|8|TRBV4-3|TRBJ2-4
CASSQQYF
TGCGCCAGCAGCCAACAGTACTTC
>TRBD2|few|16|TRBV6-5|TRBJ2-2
CASSYRVAGGYGELFF
TGTGCCAGCAGTTACCGGGTAGCGGGGGGCTACGGGGAGCTGTTTTTT
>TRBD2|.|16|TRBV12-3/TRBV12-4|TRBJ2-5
CASSLSEASGGETQYF
TGTGCCAGCAGTTTGTCCGAGGCTAGCGGGGGAGAGACCCAGTACTTC
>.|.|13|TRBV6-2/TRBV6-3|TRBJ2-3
CASEGLGTDTQYF
TGTGCCAGCGAGGGCCTGGGGACAGATACGCAGTATTTT
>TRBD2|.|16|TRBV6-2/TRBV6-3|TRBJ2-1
CASSYSTSGGYNEQFF
TGTGCCAGCAGTTACTCGACCAGCGGGGGCTACAATGAGCAGTTCTTC
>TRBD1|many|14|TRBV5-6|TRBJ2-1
CASSYGTGAHEQFF
TGTGCCAGCAGCTACGGGACAGGGGCGCATGAGCAGTTCTTC
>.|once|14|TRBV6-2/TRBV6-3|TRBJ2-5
CASSSAGVWETQYF
TGTGCCAGCAGTTCCGCAGGGGTTTGGGAGACCCAGTACTTC
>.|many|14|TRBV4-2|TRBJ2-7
CASSQGQDYYEQYF
TGTGCCAGCAGCCAAGGGCAGGATTACTACGAGCAGTACTTC
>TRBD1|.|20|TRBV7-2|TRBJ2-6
CASSLAHPTGIYSGANVLTF
TGTGCCAGCAGCTTAGCGCATCCGACAGGGATATATTCTGGGGCCAACGTCCTGACTTTC
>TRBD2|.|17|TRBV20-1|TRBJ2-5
CSARLPGLAGVQETQYF
TGCAGTGCTAGACTTCCGGGACTAGCGGGGGTACAAGAGACCCAGTACTTC
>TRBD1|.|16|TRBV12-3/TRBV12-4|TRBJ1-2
CASRASPYRGGYGYTF
TGTGCCAGCAGGGCCTCGCCCTACAGGGGCGGCTATGGCTACACCTTC
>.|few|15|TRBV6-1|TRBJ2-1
CASSELGSSYNEQFF
TGTGCCAGCAGTGAACTCGGGAGTTCCTACAATGAGCAGTTCTTC
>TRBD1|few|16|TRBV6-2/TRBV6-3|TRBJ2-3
CASSSSVTGATDTQYF
TGTGCCAGCAGTTCATCCGTGACAGGGGCCACAGATACGCAGTATTTT
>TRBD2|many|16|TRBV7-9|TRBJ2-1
CASRQLSGGSAWEQFF
TGTGCCAGCAGACAACTTAGCGGGGGGTCCGCATGGGAGCAGTTCTTC
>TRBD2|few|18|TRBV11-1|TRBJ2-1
CASSSLFARGGALDEQFF
TGTGCCAGCAGCTCCCTCTTTGCGCGCGGGGGAGCCCTCGATGAGCAGTTCTTC
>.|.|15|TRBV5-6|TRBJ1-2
CASSLGGSFGYGYTF
TGTGCCAGCAGCTTGGGGGGCTCCTTCGGCTATGGCTACACCTTC
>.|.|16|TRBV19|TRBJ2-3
CASSISTGAFVDTQYF
TGTGCCAGTAGTATCTCAACAGGTGCTTTCGTGGATACGCAGTATTTT
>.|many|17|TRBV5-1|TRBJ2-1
CASSLWASAYAYNEQFF
TGCGCCAGCAGCTTGTGGGCTAGCGCATACGCCTACAATGAGCAGTTCTTC
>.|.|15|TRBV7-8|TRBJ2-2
CASLEPGLYTGELFF
TGTGCCAGCCTTGAGCCCGGACTATACACCGGGGAGCTGTTTTTT
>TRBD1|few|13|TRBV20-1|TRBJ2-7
CSAQDRNSYEQYF
TGCAGTGCTCAGGACAGGAACTCCTACGAGCAGTACTTC
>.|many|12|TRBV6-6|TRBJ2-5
CASSDTQETQYF
TGTGCCAGCAGCGACACCCAAGAGACCCAGTACTTC
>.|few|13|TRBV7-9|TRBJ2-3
CASSVGGPDTQYF
TGTGCCAGCAGCGTTGGGGGGCCAGATACGCAGTATTTT
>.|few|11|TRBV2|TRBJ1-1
CASYMNTEAFF
TGTGCCAGCTATATGAACACTGAAGCTTTCTTT
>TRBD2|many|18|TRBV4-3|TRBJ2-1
CASSVAVAGEGRHNEQFF
TGCGCCAGCAGCGTTGCGGTAGCGGGAGAAGGAAGGCACAATGAGCAGTTCTTC
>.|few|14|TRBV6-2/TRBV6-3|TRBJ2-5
CASHSWDGQETQYF
TGTGCCAGCCATTCCTGGGACGGCCAAGAGACCCAGTACTTC
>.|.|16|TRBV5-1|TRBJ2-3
CASSGTGLGYTDTQYF
TGCGCCAGCAGCGGAACAGGGCTCGGGTACACAGATACGCAGTATTTT
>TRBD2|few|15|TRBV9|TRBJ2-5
CASSVSGARQETQYF
TGTGCCAGCAGCGTGAGCGGGGCTCGACAAGAGACCCAGTACTTC
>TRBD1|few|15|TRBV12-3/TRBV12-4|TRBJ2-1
CASSLRDRDVNEQFF
TGTGCCAGCAGCCTACGGGACAGGGACGTCAATGAGCAGTTCTTC
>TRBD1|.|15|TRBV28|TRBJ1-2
CASSKGTEVNYGYTF
TGTGCCAGCAGTAAAGGGACAGAAGTTAACTATGGCTACACCTTC
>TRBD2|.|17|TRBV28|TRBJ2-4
CASSPLGLAGGENIQYF
TGTGCCAGCAGTCCGCTCGGACTAGCGGGAGGTGAAAACATTCAGTACTTC
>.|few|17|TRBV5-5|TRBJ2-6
CASSSMGLPSGANVLTF
TGTGCCAGCAGCTCTATGGGGTTACCTTCTGGGGCCAACGTCCTGACTTTC
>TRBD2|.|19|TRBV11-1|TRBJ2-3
CASSLRIPGTSGGTDTQYF
TGTGCCAGCAGCTTACGTATTCCCGGGACTAGCGGGGGCACAGATACGCAGTATTTT
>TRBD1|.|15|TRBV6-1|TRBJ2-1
CASSQGQASVNEQFF
TGTGCCAGCAGCCAGGGACAGGCGAGCGTGAATGAGCAGTTCTTC
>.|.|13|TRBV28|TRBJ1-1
CASSLSSSTEAFF
TGTGCCAGCAGTTTATCATCCTCCACTGAAGCTTTCTTT
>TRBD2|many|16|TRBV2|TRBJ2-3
CASSDLSGGATDTQYF
TGTGCCAGCAGTGATTTAAGCGGGGGGGCGACAGATACGCAGTATTTT
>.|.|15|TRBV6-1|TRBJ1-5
CASSLAAGSNQPQHF
TGTGCCAGCAGCCTGGCGGCAGGGAGCAATCAGCCCCAGCATTTT
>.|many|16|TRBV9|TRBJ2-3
CASSPTFRTSTDTQYF
TGTGCCAGCAGCCCGACCTTTCGAACTAGCACAGATACGCAGTATTTT
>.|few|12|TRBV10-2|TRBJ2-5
CASSYALETQYF
TGCGCCAGCAGTTATGCCCTAGAGACCCAGTACTTC
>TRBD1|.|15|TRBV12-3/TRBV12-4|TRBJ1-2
CASSPDRGSGHGYTF
TGTGCCAGCAGTCCGGACAGGGGCTCGGGACATGGCTACACCTTC
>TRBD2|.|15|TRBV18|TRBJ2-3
CASSPWREPPDTQYF
TGTGCCAGCTCACCCTGGCGGGAGCCGCCAGATACGCAGTATTTT
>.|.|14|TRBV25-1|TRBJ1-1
CASSESSQGIEAFF
TGTGCCAGCAGTGAATCGTCCCAGGGAATTGAAGCTTTCTTT
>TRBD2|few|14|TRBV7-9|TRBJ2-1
CASIQGGLASEQFF
TGTGCCAGCATCCAAGGGGGACTAGCAAGTGAGCAGTTCTTC